Listed here are 21 T cell receptor beta chains from one sample, sequenced in a study of shared clonotypes between healthy human individuals. Measured with immunoSEQ multiplex PCR; TCRdb has only the in-frame clones, and not every one. The repertoire holds 2,500,000 or so clones, approximately 90% seen once, with approximately 0.39% in the top ten. Source material: naive CD4+ T cells from PBMCs. As for subset: CD45RA+ positively selected. The receptor set was obtained from a man aged 18 to 30 in good health. Some clones in this sample may be carry-over from other donors' samples.

This chain connects TRBV19 to TRBJ1-2; D not resolved. Trimming took 5 bases from V and 4 from J, leaving 8 bases between them. This CDR3 region has 12 residues. Germline-derived CDR1 and CDR2 are LNHDA and SQIVND (reference sequence). Here the CDR3 reads CASSGKPYGYTF. The CDR3 coding sequence is TGTGCCAGTAGTGGAAAGCCCTATGGCTACACCTTC.

This clone occurred once. The CDR3 sequence: CATTRLVSGNEQFF. CDR3 nucleotide sequence: TGTGCCACCACTCGACTAGTTAGTGGCAATGAGCAGTTCTTC. The rearrangement joins TRBV7-3 to TRBJ2-1; weak D call: TRBD2 (6 bases). Deletions cut 10 bases from V and 6 bases from J, with 19 bases between. Germline V gives CDR1 SGHTA, CDR2 FQGTGA. The CDR3 consists of 14 residues.

The chain employs TRBV9 and TRBJ2-3, with 10 bases that match TRBD2. CDR1 SGDLS and CDR2 YYNGEE come from the germline V gene. The length of the CDR3 is 15 residues. V was clipped by 4 bases and J by 3 bases; unmatched bases: 5. The DNA for the CDR3 is TGTGCCAGCAGCATATCTAGCGGGAGAACAGATACGCAGTATTTT. Translation gives CASSISSGRTDTQYF. Using reference TRBV9 and TRBJ2-3 for the parts outside the CDR3, the full variable domain is DSGVTQTPKHLITATGQRVTLRCSPRSGDLSVYWYQQSLDQGLQFLIQYYNGEERAKGNILERFSAQQFPDLHSELNLSSLELGDSALYFCASSISSGRTDTQYFGPGTRLTVL.

The rearrangement links TRBV12-5 to TRBJ2-3; 10 bases fit TRBD1. Germline-derived CDR1 and CDR2 are LGHNT and FRNRAP. This CDR3 has 16 residues. V lost 0 bases to trimming and J lost 4 bases; unmatched junction nucleotides: 4. The CDR3 here is CASGLVLTGGPDTQYF. The DNA for the CDR3 is TGTGCTAGTGGTTTGGTATTGACAGGGGGCCCAGATACGCAGTATTTT.

The genes are TRBV28 and TRBJ2-2; TRBD1 aligns across 10 bases. This CDR3 has 16 residues. Germline-derived CDR1 and CDR2 are MDHEN and SYDVKM. V dropped 4 bases and J dropped 4; count of bases not matched to a gene: 6. This CDR3 is CASSWPGTGVTGELFF. CDR3 in DNA: TGTGCCAGCAGTTGGCCCGGGACAGGGGTCACCGGGGAGCTGTTTTTT.

CDR3 in amino acids: CANTSPHDTEGNTIYF. CDR3 sequence (DNA): TGTGCCAACACCTCCCCGCATGATACAGAAGGAAACACCATATATTTT. The V gene is TRBV28, the J gene TRBJ1-3; D not resolved. Trimming left V 10 bases short and J 4 bases short, with 23 bases between. The length of the CDR3 is 16 residues. Germline-derived CDR1 and CDR2 are MDHEN and SYDVKM.

The chain carries TRBV7-9 and TRBJ1-6; unclear D gene. The CDR3 extends over 12 amino acids. With 5 bases removed from V and 9 bases from J, the gap between germline ends came to 8 bases. Germline V gene sequence: CDR1 SEHNR, CDR2 FQNEAQ (reference sequence). In nucleotides, the CDR3 is TGTGCCAGCAGCCCCGGAGGTTCACCCCTCCACTTT. Its protein is CASSPGGSPLHF.

The chain couples TRBV30 to TRBJ2-7; D unclear. Germline CDR1 and CDR2: GTSNPN and SVGIG (reference sequence). The CDR3 spans 12 residues. V shed 2 bases and J shed 2 bases, with 7 bases lying between them. In DNA form, the CDR3 reads TGTGCCTGGAGTAAGTCTGCCTACGAGCAGTACTTC. Its protein product is CAWSKSAYEQYF.

The chain couples TRBV27 to TRBJ2-7; D might be TRBD1 (5 bases). Germline CDR1 reads MNHEY; CDR2 reads SMNVEV (reference sequence). V was trimmed by 4 bases and J by 3 bases, leaving 16 bases between them. The CDR3 is 15 residues long. In DNA form, the CDR3 reads TGTGCCAGCAGTTCCCAGGGTCCCCTCATCTACGAGCAGTACTTC. Translated, it gives CASSSQGPLIYEQYF.

The rearrangement links TRBV5-1 to TRBJ2-5; 10 bases match TRBD2. The CDR3 is 15 residues long. Germline trimming cut 6 bases from V and 5 bases from J; bases unmatched to any gene: 10. The germline V gene encodes CDR1 SGHRS and CDR2 YFSETQ. The CDR3 DNA follows: TGCGCCAGCACCTCTTGGAAGGGACTAGCGGAGACCCAGTACTTC. Amino acids: CASTSWKGLAETQYF.

Turning to this clone: Other nucleotide sequences in the sample specify the same CDR3. This chain uses TRBV7-3 with TRBJ1-2; D uncertain. V lost 0 bases, J lost 6 bases, and 8 bases lay in between. CDR1 SGHTA and CDR2 FQGTGA come from the germline V gene. This CDR3 has 13 residues. CDR3 nucleotide sequence: TGTGCCAGCAGCTTAACGGGCGGGGATGGCTACACCTTC. It encodes CASSLTGGDGYTF.

The chain has TRBV15 and TRBJ2-1; TRBD1 matches at 7 bases. V shed 3 bases, J shed 10 bases, and the junction held 9 bases outside the gene matches. The germline V gene has CDR1 LNHNV and CDR2 YYDKDF (reference sequence). CDR3 length: 14 amino acids. CDR3 residues: CATSRRQRTGEQFF. The CDR3 bases are TGTGCCACCAGCAGGCGGCAACGGACAGGCGAGCAGTTCTTC.

The chain is built from TRBV4-1 and TRBJ2-1; D is tentatively TRBD1 or TRBD2 (5 bases each). This CDR3 region has 13 residues. Germline V gene lookup returns CDR1 MGHRA and CDR2 YSYEKL. Trimming left V 11 bases short and J 3 bases short, with 14 bases between. The CDR3 sequence: CAGVGTDYNEQFF. The CDR3 coding sequence is TGCGCCGGGGTCGGGACCGACTACAATGAGCAGTTCTTC.

The genes are TRBV5-4 and TRBJ1-4; no reliable D call. The V and J ends lost 2 bases and 0 bases respectively, with 8 bases between them. Germline values: CDR1 SGHNT, CDR2 YYREEE (reference sequence). CDR3 length: 15 amino acids. The CDR3 DNA sequence: TGTGCCAGCAGCTTCGACGTTTCAACTAATGAAAAACTGTTTTTT. This gives the protein CASSFDVSTNEKLFF.

V gene TRBV28 combines with J gene TRBJ2-3; D not resolved. V was trimmed by 6 bases and J by 7 bases, leaving 11 bases between them. Per the germline V gene, CDR1 is MDHEN and CDR2 is SYDVKM. The CDR3 length is 12 residues. This CDR3 is CASSPGFYTQYF. As DNA, the CDR3 is TGTGCCAGCAGCCCCGGGTTCTATACGCAGTATTTT.

The chain uses TRBV30 and TRBJ1-1; D not resolved. Germline-derived CDR1 and CDR2 are GTSNPN and SVGIG (reference sequence). The CDR3 sequence is 13 residues long. The ends were cut back, 2 bases at V and 1 base at J, with 8 bases in the middle. CDR3 loop: CAWSIQQNTEAFF. The CDR3 coding sequence is TGTGCCTGGAGTATCCAGCAGAACACTGAAGCTTTCTTT.

This clone was recorded only once. J is TRBJ1-2 and V is TRBV7-2, with 7 bases fitting TRBD1. The CDR3 is 12 amino acids. In germline, CDR1 is SGHTA, CDR2 FQGNSA. The V segment lost 5 bases and the J segment 7 bases; nucleotides outside the gene matches: 4. CDR3 nucleotides: TGTGCCAGCAGCCGACAGGGCTCTGGCTACACCTTC. Its protein product is CASSRQGSGYTF.

V and J are TRBV10-1 and TRBJ1-1; 9 nucleotides line up with TRBD1. The V and J ends lost 5 bases and 10 bases, in that order; junction bases with no gene match: 5. This CDR3 has 12 amino acids. Germline assignment: CDR1 WNHNN and CDR2 SYGVQD (reference sequence). CDR3 loop: CASSRDRVRAFF. CDR3 bases: TGCGCCAGCAGTCGGGACAGGGTTCGAGCTTTCTTT.

The chain combines TRBV28 with TRBJ1-4, with TRBD1 matching 7 bases. Trimming removed 4 bases from V and 5 bases from J; junction bases left unmatched: 7. This CDR3 comprises 15 residues. In germline, CDR1 is MDHEN, CDR2 SYDVKM. The CDR3 DNA sequence: TGTGCCAGCAGTTACCGACAGGGCCGGAATGAAAAACTGTTTTTT. This codes for CASSYRQGRNEKLFF.

To note about this clone: Other DNA sequences in the same sample also yield this CDR3. The chain combines TRBV2 with TRBJ2-5; TRBD2 is a possible D gene (7 bases). Per the germline V gene, CDR1 is SNHLY and CDR2 is FYNNEI. There are 12 residues in the CDR3. V gave up 7 bases and J gave up 5 bases, with 11 bases separating them. The CDR3 is CASMGGGETQYF. CDR3 DNA sequence: TGTGCCAGCATGGGAGGGGGGGAGACCCAGTACTTC.

V usage is TRBV9 and J usage is TRBJ2-7, with 7 bases lining up with TRBD1. Germline lookup yields CDR1 SGDLS and CDR2 YYNGEE. The CDR3 consists of 14 residues. The V and J ends lost 4 bases and 0 bases, in that order; junction bases with no gene match: 4. The CDR3 nucleotides read TGTGCCAGCAGCACCACAGGGGCCTCCTACGAGCAGTACTTC. Protein: CASSTTGASYEQYF. Full variable domain (remainder filled in from reference TRBV9 and TRBJ2-7): DSGVTQTPKHLITATGQRVTLRCSPRSGDLSVYWYQQSLDQGLQFLIQYYNGEERAKGNILERFSAQQFPDLHSELNLSSLELGDSALYFCASSTTGASYEQYFGPGTRLTVT.